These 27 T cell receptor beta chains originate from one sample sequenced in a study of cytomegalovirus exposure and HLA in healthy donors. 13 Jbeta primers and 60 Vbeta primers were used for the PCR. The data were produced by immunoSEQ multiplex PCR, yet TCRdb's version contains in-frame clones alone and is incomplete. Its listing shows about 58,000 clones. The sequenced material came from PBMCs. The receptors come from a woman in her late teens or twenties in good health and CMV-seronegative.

The DNA of the CDR3 is TGTGCCAGTAGTATACAACCCGGTACCTACAATGAGCAGTTCTTC. It encodes CASSIQPGTYNEQFF. The chain joins TRBV19 to TRBJ2-1; D is unresolved. Trimming stripped 2 bases from V and 2 bases from J, with 10 bases between. The CDR3 sequence is 15 residues long. Per germline, CDR1 LNHDA and CDR2 SQIVND (reference sequence).

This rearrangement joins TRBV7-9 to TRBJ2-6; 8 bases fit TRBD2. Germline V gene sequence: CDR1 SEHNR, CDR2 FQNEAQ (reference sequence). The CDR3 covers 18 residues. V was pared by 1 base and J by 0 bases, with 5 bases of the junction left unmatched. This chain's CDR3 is CASSLGLAGFSGANVLTF. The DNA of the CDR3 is TGTGCCAGCAGCTTAGGGCTAGCGGGCTTCTCTGGGGCCAACGTCCTGACTTTC.

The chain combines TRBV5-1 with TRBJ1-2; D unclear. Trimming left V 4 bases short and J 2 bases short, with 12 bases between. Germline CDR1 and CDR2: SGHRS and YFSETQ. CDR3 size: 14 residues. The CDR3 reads CASSLDGRNYGYTF. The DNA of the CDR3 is TGCGCCAGCAGCCTAGATGGTCGAAACTATGGCTACACCTTC. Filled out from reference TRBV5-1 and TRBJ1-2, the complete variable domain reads KAGVTQTPRYLIKTRGQQVTLSCSPISGHRSVSWYQQTPGQGLQFLFEYFSETQRNKGNFPGRFSGRQFSNSRSEMNVSTLELGDSALYLCASSLDGRNYGYTFGSGTRLTVV.

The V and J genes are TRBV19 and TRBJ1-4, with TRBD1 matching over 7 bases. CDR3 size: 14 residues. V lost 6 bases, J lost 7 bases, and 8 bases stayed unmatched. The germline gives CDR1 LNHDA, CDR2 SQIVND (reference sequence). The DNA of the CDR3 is TGTGCCAGTAGGCACAGGGGTGCGGGTGAAAAACTGTTTTTT. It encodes CASRHRGAGEKLFF.

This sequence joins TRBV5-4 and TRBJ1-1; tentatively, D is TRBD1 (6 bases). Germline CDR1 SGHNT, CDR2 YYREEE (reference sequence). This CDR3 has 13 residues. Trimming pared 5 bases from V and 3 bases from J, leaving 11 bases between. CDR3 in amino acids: CASRNRVDTEAFF. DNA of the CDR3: TGTGCCAGCAGGAACAGGGTGGACACTGAAGCTTTCTTT.

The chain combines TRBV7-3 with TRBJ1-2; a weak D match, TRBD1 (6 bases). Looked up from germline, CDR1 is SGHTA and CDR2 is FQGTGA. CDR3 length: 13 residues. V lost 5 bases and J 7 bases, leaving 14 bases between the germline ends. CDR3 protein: CASSPGGQGGYTF. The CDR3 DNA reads TGTGCCAGCAGCCCCGGGGGGCAGGGTGGCTACACCTTC.

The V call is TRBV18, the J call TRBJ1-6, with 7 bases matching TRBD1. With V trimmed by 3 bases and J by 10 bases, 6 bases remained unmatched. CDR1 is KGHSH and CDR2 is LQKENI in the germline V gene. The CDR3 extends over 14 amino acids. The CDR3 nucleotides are TGTGCCAGCTCACCTGAGGCAGGGGGATCACCCCTCCACTTT. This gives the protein CASSPEAGGSPLHF.

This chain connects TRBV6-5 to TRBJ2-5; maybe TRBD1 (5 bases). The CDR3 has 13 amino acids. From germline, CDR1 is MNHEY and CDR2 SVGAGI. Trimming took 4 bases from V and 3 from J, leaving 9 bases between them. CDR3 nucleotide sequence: TGTGCCAGCAGTTTGACAGTGGAAGAGACCCAGTACTTC. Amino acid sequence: CASSLTVEETQYF.

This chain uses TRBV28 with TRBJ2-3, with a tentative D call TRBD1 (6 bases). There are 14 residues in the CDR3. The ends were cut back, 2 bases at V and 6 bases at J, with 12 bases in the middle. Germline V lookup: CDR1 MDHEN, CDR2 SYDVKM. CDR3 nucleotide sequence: TGTGCCAGCAGTTTAGCAGGGGACGGGGATACGCAGTATTTT. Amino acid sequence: CASSLAGDGDTQYF.

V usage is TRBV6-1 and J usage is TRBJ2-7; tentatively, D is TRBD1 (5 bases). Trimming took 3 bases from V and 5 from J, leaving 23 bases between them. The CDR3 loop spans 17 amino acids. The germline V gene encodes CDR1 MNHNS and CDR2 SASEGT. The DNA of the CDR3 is TGTGCCAGCAGTGAGCGGAGACTCAGGGATAAGGGAAACGAGCAGTACTTC. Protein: CASSERRLRDKGNEQYF.

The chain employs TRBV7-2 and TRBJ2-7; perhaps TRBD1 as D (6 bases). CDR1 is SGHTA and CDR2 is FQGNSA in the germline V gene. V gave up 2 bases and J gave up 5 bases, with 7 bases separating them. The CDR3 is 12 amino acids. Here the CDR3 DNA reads TGTGCCAGCAGCTTATACAGGGACGAGCAGTACTTC. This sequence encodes CASSLYRDEQYF. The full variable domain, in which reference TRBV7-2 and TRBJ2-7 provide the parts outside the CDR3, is GAGVSQSPSNKVTEKGKDVELRCDPISGHTALYWYRQSLGQGLEFLIYFQGNSAPDKSGLPSDRFSAERTGGSVSTLTIQRTQQEDSAVYLCASSLYRDEQYFGPGTRLTVT.

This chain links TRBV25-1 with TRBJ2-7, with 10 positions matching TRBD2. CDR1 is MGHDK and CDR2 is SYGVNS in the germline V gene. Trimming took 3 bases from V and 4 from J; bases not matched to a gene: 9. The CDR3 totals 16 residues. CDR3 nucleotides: TGTGCCAGCAGTGACGAAATTCCGGGACTAGCGTACGAGCAGTACTTC. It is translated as CASSDEIPGLAYEQYF.

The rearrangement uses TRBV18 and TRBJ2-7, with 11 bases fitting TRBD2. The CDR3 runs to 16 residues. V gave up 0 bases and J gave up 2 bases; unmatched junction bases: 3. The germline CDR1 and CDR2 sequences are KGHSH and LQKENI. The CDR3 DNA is TGTGCCAGCTCACCACCTAGCGGGGGGGCCGCCTACGAGCAGTACTTC. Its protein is CASSPPSGGAAYEQYF.

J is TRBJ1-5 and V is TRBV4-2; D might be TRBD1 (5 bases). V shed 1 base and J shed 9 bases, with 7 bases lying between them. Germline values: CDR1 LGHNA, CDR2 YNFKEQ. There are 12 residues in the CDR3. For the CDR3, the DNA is TGTGCCAGCAGCCAAGCCCAGGGGCCCCAGCATTTT. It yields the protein CASSQAQGPQHF.

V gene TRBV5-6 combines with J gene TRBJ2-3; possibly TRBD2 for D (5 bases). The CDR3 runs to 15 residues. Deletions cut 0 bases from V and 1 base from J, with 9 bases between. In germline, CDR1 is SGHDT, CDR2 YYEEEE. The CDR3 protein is CASSLGGSRTDTQYF. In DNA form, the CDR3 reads TGTGCCAGCAGCTTGGGAGGGTCTCGCACAGATACGCAGTATTTT.

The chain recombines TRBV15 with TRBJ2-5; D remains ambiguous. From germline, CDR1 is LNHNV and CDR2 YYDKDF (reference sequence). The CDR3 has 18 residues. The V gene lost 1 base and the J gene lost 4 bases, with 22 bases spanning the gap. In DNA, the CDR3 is TGTGCCACCAGCAGAGGGCAGGCAGTGACGGTTGACGGAGAGACCCAGTACTTC. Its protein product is CATSRGQAVTVDGETQYF.

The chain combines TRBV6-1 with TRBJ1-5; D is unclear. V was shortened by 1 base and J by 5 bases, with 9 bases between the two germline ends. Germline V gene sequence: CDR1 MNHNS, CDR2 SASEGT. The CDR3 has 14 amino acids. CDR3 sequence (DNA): TGTGCCAGCAGTGAAGTAACAGACCATCAGCCCCAGCATTTT. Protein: CASSEVTDHQPQHF.

The CDR3, as DNA: TGTGCCAGCAGCCTCGACATCCGTGAAGCTTTCTTT. Its protein product is CASSLDIREAFF. The gene calls are TRBV28 and TRBJ1-1, with D uncertain. The CDR3 is made up of 12 amino acids. V dropped 6 bases and J dropped 7 bases, with 12 bases sitting between them. CDR1 is MDHEN, CDR2 SYDVKM, per germline.

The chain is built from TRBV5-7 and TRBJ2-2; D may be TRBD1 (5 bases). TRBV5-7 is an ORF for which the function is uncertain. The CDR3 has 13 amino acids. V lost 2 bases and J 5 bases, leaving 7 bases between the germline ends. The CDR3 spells CASSFQGTGELFF. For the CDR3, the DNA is TGTGCCAGCAGCTTTCAGGGAACCGGGGAGCTGTTTTTT.

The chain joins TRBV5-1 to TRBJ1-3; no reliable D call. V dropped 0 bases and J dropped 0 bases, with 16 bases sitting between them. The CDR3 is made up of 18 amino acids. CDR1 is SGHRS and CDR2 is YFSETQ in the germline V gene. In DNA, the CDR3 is TGCGCCAGCAGCTTGGGACCCCGGGTCCCGTACTCTGGAAACACCATATATTTT. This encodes CASSLGPRVPYSGNTIYF.

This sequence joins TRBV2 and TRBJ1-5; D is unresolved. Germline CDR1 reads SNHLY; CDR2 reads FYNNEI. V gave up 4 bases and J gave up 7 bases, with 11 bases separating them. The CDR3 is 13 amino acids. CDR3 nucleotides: TGTGCCAGCAGTGTTGAGGGAGGCCAGCCCCAGCATTTT. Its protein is CASSVEGGQPQHF.

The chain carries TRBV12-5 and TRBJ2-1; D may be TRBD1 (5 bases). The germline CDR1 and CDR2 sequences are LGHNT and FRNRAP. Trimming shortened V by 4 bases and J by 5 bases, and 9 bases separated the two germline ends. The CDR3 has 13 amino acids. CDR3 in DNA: TGTGCTAGTGGTTGGGGCCGACACAATGAGCAGTTCTTC. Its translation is CASGWGRHNEQFF.

The CDR3 nucleotides are TGTGCCAGCAGCCCGGACAGGCCCGTGCAGCCCCAGCATTTT. As protein: CASSPDRPVQPQHF. The chain joins TRBV14 to TRBJ1-5; 7 nucleotides line up with TRBD1. Germline CDR1 reads SGHDN; CDR2 reads FVKESK. This CDR3 is built from 14 residues. With 4 bases clipped from V and 7 bases from J, the junction kept 7 bases outside the gene matches.

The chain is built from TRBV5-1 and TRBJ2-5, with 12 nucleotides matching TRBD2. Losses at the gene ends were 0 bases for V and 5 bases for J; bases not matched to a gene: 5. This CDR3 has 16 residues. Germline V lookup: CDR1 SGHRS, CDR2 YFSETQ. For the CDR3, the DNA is TGCGCCAGCAGCTTGGGACTAGCGGGAGTTGCGGAGACCCAGTACTTC. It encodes CASSLGLAGVAETQYF.

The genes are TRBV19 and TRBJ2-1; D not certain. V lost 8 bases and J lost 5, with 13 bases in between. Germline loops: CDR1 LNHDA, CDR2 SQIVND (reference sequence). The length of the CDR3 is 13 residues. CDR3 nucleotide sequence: TGTGCCAGTCGCACCCAGTATAACAATGAGCAGTTCTTC. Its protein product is CASRTQYNNEQFF.

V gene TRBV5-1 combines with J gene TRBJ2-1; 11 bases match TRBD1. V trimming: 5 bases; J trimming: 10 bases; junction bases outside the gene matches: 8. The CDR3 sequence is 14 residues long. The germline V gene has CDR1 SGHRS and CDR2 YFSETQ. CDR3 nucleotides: TGCGCCAGCAGTTCGGACAGGGGGCCGAGGGAGCAGTTCTTC. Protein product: CASSSDRGPREQFF.

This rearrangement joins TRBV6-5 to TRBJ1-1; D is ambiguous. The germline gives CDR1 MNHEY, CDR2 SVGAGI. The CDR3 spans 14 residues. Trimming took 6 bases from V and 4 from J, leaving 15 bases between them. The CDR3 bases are TGTGCCAGCAGCCGACTTGTGAGGGCCACTGAAGCTTTCTTT. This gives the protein CASSRLVRATEAFF.